This T cell receptor (beta chain) is drawn from a study of T cell changes during pregnancy in multiple sclerosis (dated by TCRdb to about 2019). Turning to the overall study: The study examined how the T cell repertoire changed over the course of pregnancy in women with multiple sclerosis.

The library was produced with the immunoSEQ multiplex PCR assay. TCRdb took this table from immuneACCESS and kept in-frame rearrangements with V and J called. Such tables lack part of the clones; where checked against another copy, unresolved V genes explain under half of the gap, and the rest is unexplained. The sample profile shows over 40,000 clones; 90% to 95% of them were found once. The top ten hold 2% to 2.5% of the sample. As to this clone: It has no known antigen specificity. No base quality information exists; no much larger clone differs at one position.

Relative to germline, V is missing 3 bases and J is missing 7 bases, with 1 base of the junction outside any gene match. Spanning cysteine to phenylalanine, the CDR3 consists of 15 amino acids. The kept DNA is CDR3 alone, 45 bases in frame from the first base. The germline V gene (reference sequence) yields MNHEY for CDR1 and SMNVEV for CDR2. The source was peripheral blood, collected in the third trimester of pregnancy. The chain is made from TRBV27 and TRBJ2-1; 15 of the junction bases match TRBD2. The TCR was taken from a female donor with multiple sclerosis, enrolled in a pregnancy study. CDR3 protein: CASSFGLAGGNEQFF. The DNA sequence is given as TGTGCCAGCAGTTTCGGACTAGCGGGAGGGAATGAGCAGTTCTTC.